Presented here are 9 T cell receptor beta chains from one specimen sequenced in a study of shared clonotypes between healthy human individuals. Method: immunoSEQ multiplex PCR; TCRdb's copy keeps in-frame clones and lacks some. The sample lists roughly 2.5 million clones, approximately 94% occurring once. The sequencing sample was made of naive CD4+ T cells sorted from blood. Subset indicated: CD45RA+ positively selected. These receptors all stem from a man between 18 and 35 years old in good health.

The chain uses TRBV6-6 and TRBJ1-2; the D gene is possibly TRBD1 (6 bases). CDR3 size: 14 residues. Trimming left V 6 bases short and J 4 bases short, with 15 bases between. Per the germline V gene, CDR1 is MNHNY and CDR2 is SVGAGI (reference sequence). CDR3 residues: CASRTTGPGYGYTF. CDR3 DNA: TGTGCCAGCAGAACGACAGGACCGGGCTATGGCTACACCTTC.

The chain employs TRBV27 and TRBJ1-1; tentative D call: TRBD1 (5 bases). V dropped 8 bases and J dropped 6 bases, with 25 bases sitting between them. CDR3 length: 16 residues. In germline, CDR1 is MNHEY, CDR2 SMNVEV (reference sequence). The CDR3 loop is CASQLEGAVLRSEAFF. The CDR3 DNA reads TGTGCCAGCCAACTTGAAGGGGCGGTTTTGAGGTCTGAAGCTTTCTTT.

The chain links TRBV7-2 to TRBJ2-5; 15 nucleotides line up with TRBD2. This CDR3 is 17 amino acids long. V lost 4 bases, J lost 4 bases, and 7 bases stayed unmatched. The germline gives CDR1 SGHTA, CDR2 FQGNSA. This CDR3 reads CASSYQGLAGGGETQYF. The CDR3 bases are TGTGCCAGCAGCTACCAGGGACTAGCGGGAGGAGGAGAGACCCAGTACTTC.

The chain carries TRBV10-3 and TRBJ1-1; D possibly corresponds to TRBD1 (6 bases). Per germline, CDR1 ENHRY and CDR2 SYGVKD. The CDR3 is 12 residues long. The V end lost 10 bases, the J end lost 3 bases, and 12 bases lay between the germline ends. CDR3 region: CATQGGYTEAFF. The CDR3 DNA reads TGTGCCACTCAAGGGGGGTACACTGAAGCTTTCTTT.

The V call is TRBV7-9, the J call TRBJ1-4; weak D call: TRBD1 (5 bases). Germline V lookup: CDR1 SEHNR, CDR2 FQNEAQ (reference sequence). CDR3 size: 14 residues. V lost 11 bases to trimming and J lost 0 bases, with 13 bases between them. The CDR3 DNA follows: TGTGCCGCAGAGGGGTTTGCAACTAATGAAAAACTGTTTTTT. Translating gives CAAEGFATNEKLFF.

The V gene is TRBV20-1, the J gene TRBJ2-7; D is possibly TRBD1 or TRBD2 (5 bases each). CDR1 and CDR2 (germline): DFQATT, SNEGSKA (reference sequence). The CDR3 has 11 amino acids. With 6 bases removed from V and 5 bases from J, the gap between germline ends came to 11 bases. The DNA for the CDR3 is TGCAGTGCCGGTCGGGGCCACGAGCAGTACTTC. This codes for CSAGRGHEQYF.

The V gene is TRBV5-5, the J gene TRBJ2-7, with 11 bases aligning to TRBD1. The germline gives CDR1 SGHKS, CDR2 YYEKEE (reference sequence). The CDR3 sequence is 15 residues long. Losses at the gene ends were 4 bases for V and 1 base for J; bases not matched to a gene: 4. The CDR3 DNA reads as TGTGCCAGCAGCCTTCGGGACAGGGGGTCCTACGAGCAGTACTTC. Translated: CASSLRDRGSYEQYF.

V gene TRBV2 combines with J gene TRBJ2-5, with a possible D match to TRBD1 (6 bases). The CDR3 sequence is 14 residues long. Deletions cut 1 base from V and 3 bases from J, with 9 bases between. Germline CDR1 is SNHLY and CDR2 is FYNNEI. The CDR3 DNA follows: TGTGCCAGCAGTGAAGACAGGGCGGAAGAGACCCAGTACTTC. As protein: CASSEDRAEETQYF.

This clone was counted once. The chain combines TRBV28 with TRBJ2-7; D may correspond to TRBD1 or TRBD2 (5 bases each). Trimming shortened V by 6 bases and J by 2 bases, and 23 bases separated the two germline ends. Germline V CDR1 and CDR2: MDHEN, SYDVKM. This CDR3 has 17 amino acids. As DNA, the CDR3 is TGTGCCAGCAGCTCATACCTCACGGGACCGCAGACCTACGAGCAGTACTTC. This translates into CASSSYLTGPQTYEQYF.